A single sample gave rise to the 2 T cell receptor beta chains below, sequenced in a study of graft-versus-host responses after intestinal transplantation. Their cognate antigens are unknown. TCRdb keeps only in-frame clones here, not all; method: immunoSEQ multiplex PCR. The sample yields 100,000 to 120,000 clones, around 93% seen once. The sequences come from unstimulated CD8+ T cells sorted from spleen or lymph node cells, collected before intestinal transplant. Every receptor here comes from a human donor who received an intestinal transplant.

This clone was counted a single time. The V and J genes are TRBV7-6 and TRBJ2-7; possibly TRBD2 for D (6 bases). V dropped 4 bases and J dropped 5 bases, with 9 bases sitting between them. CDR1 is SGHVS, CDR2 FNYEAQ, per germline. The CDR3 loop spans 12 amino acids. CDR3 DNA: TGTGCCAGCAGCTCCCCTAGCGACGAGCAGTACTTC. This codes for CASSSPSDEQYF.

This sequence joins TRBV6-1 and TRBJ2-3; D may be TRBD2 (6 bases). The V end was cut by 2 bases, the J end by 2 bases, with 20 bases between. CDR1 and CDR2 (germline): MNHNS, SASEGT. This CDR3 comprises 18 residues. CDR3 in amino acids: CASSEIEEGLRPTDTQYF. The CDR3 DNA follows: TGTGCCAGCAGTGAAATAGAGGAGGGCCTACGGCCCACAGATACGCAGTATTTT.